The 26 T cell receptor beta chains in this list originate from one sample, sequenced in a study of blood T cells in healthy people across ages. Combining a sample-barcoded 5' primer with a J-beta primer mix, a second PCR ran for about 6 to 11 cycles. A single record per CDR3 protein comes from TCRdb applying MiXCR to the 5' RACE reads. Here the sample spans over 1,200,000 distinct CDR3 sequences, 59% being singletons. The sample consisted of blood. Source of these receptors: a man aged 18-30 years in good health.

The chain couples TRBV4-3 to TRBJ1-2; 7 bases fit TRBD1. The CDR3 covers 15 residues. Per germline, CDR1 LGHNA and CDR2 YSLEER. V trimming: 4 bases; J trimming: 8 bases; junction bases outside the gene matches: 13. The CDR3 nucleotides are TGCGCCAGCAGCCGCCAAGGGACAGCCTACGGAGGCTACACCTTC. Residues: CASSRQGTAYGGYTF.

A single count supports this clonotype. The chain carries TRBV5-1 and TRBJ1-6; 8 bases agree with TRBD1. Germline V gene sequence: CDR1 SGHRS, CDR2 YFSETQ. With 5 bases clipped from V and 9 bases from J, the junction kept 13 bases outside the gene matches. This CDR3 has 16 residues. This chain's CDR3 is CASSYRDRSRGSPLHF. CDR3 DNA: TGCGCCAGCAGTTACCGGGACAGGTCGCGCGGTTCACCCCTCCACTTT.

V usage is TRBV2 and J usage is TRBJ1-2; TRBD1 might be the D (5 bases). The V end lost 1 base, the J end lost 11 bases, and 17 bases lay between the germline ends. The length of the CDR3 is 14 residues. Germline lookup yields CDR1 SNHLY and CDR2 FYNNEI. CDR3 coding DNA: TGTGCCAGCAGTGAAGTCCAGGGCCTCGGTGGTTACACCTTC. As protein: CASSEVQGLGGYTF.

This chain uses TRBV28 with TRBJ1-2; 9 nucleotides match TRBD1. Germline V CDR1 and CDR2: MDHEN, SYDVKM. J lost 1 base, V lost 3 bases, and 12 bases had no gene match. This CDR3 is 18 amino acids long. The CDR3 region has the DNA TGTGCCAGCAGTTTTTTTGGGGACAGGGTATCAAATAACTATGGCTACACCTTC. Translating it yields CASSFFGDRVSNNYGYTF.

This clonotype was observed a few times. This chain joins TRBV27 and TRBJ2-7; 9 bases line up with TRBD1. J was trimmed by 6 bases and V by 1 base; bases with no gene match: 13. Germline CDR1 is MNHEY and CDR2 is SMNVEV (reference sequence). There are 17 residues in the CDR3. CDR3 nucleotide sequence: TGTGCCAGCAGTTTATTGAGTTTACAGGGGGCGCGAGGCGAGCAGTACTTC. It yields the protein CASSLLSLQGARGEQYF.

Written as DNA, the CDR3 is TGTGCCAGCCTGATGGGGTGGGAGACCCAGTACTTC. It yields the protein CASLMGWETQYF. The chain combines TRBV2 with TRBJ2-7; D gene unclear. The end of the DNA aligns better with TRBJ2-5, so the J call may be wrong. Germline values: CDR1 SNHLY, CDR2 FYNNEI. This CDR3 comprises 12 residues.

V gene TRBV3-1 combines with J gene TRBJ2-7; 8 nucleotides agree with TRBD1. The CDR3 sequence is 15 residues long. From germline, CDR1 is LGHDT and CDR2 YNNKEL (reference sequence). J was trimmed by 7 bases and V by 4 bases; bases with no gene match: 12. CDR3 nucleotide sequence: TGTGCCAGCAGCCCCAGACACCAGGGGGCTGGGGAGCAGTACTTC. Its translation: CASSPRHQGAGEQYF.

The chain combines TRBV6-5 with TRBJ2-1, with no clear D. CDR3 length: 11 amino acids. The germline V gene has CDR1 MNHEY and CDR2 SVGAGI. Trimming shortened V by 2 bases and J by 10 bases, and 6 bases separated the two germline ends. This CDR3 reads CASSYEAEQFF. CDR3 bases: TGTGCCAGCAGTTACGAGGCGGAGCAGTTCTTC.

There are a few counts of this clonotype. The rearrangement joins TRBV4-1 to TRBJ2-4; tentatively, D is TRBD1 (5 bases). This CDR3 contains 14 residues. Trimming pared 0 bases from V and 6 bases from J, leaving 9 bases between. CDR1 is MGHRA and CDR2 is YSYEKL in the germline V gene. In DNA form, the CDR3 reads TGCGCCAGCAGCCAAGAAGGGGCCCGAAACATTCAGTACTTC. Amino acid sequence: CASSQEGARNIQYF.

The rearrangement joins TRBV20-1 to TRBJ2-4; D remains ambiguous. The J call may be in error: the DNA end matches TRBJ2-7 better. Germline V gene data show CDR1 as DFQATT and CDR2 as SNEGSKA (reference sequence). The CDR3 length is 18 residues. The CDR3 sequence is CSARVRSVLKELSYEQYF. The CDR3 bases are TGCAGTGCTAGAGTTCGGAGCGTACTAAAAGAGCTATCCTACGAGCAGTACTTC.

The chain couples TRBV7-2 to TRBJ1-2, with D possibly TRBD1 on 5 matching bases. The ends were cut back, 2 bases at V and 4 bases at J, with 11 bases in the middle. CDR3 length: 14 amino acids. Germline-derived CDR1 and CDR2 are SGHTA and FQGNSA. CDR3 amino acids: CASSLLGGPYGYTF. CDR3 sequence (DNA): TGTGCCAGCAGCTTACTTGGGGGTCCCTATGGCTACACCTTC.

The chain recombines TRBV7-2 with TRBJ2-5; TRBD1 matches at 7 bases. The germline gives CDR1 SGHTA, CDR2 FQGNSA. The CDR3 is made up of 11 amino acids. This CDR3 is CEQGSQETQYF. The CDR3 DNA reads TGTGAACAGGGGTCTCAAGAGACCCAGTACTTC.

The chain links TRBV7-2 to TRBJ2-3; the D call may be TRBD1 or TRBD2 (5 bases each). Per the germline V gene, CDR1 is SGHTA and CDR2 is FQGNSA. The CDR3 length is 15 residues. V was shortened by 5 bases and J by 2 bases, with 14 bases between the two germline ends. The chain's CDR3 is CASSGDPQPTDTQYF. In DNA, the CDR3 is TGTGCCAGCAGCGGGGACCCCCAACCCACAGATACGCAGTATTTT.

This clonotype was recorded a few times. The chain employs TRBV6-5 and TRBJ2-1; possibly TRBD2 for D (7 bases). Germline V gene sequence: CDR1 MNHEY, CDR2 SVGAGI. CDR3 length: 18 residues. V was trimmed by 2 bases and J by 5 bases, leaving 22 bases between them. The CDR3 protein is CASSYPKGGRSTNNEQFF. DNA for the CDR3: TGTGCCAGCAGTTACCCGAAGGGGGGGCGGAGTACAAACAATGAGCAGTTCTTC.

The genes are TRBV9 and TRBJ2-3; 9 positions agree with TRBD2. CDR1 and CDR2 (germline): SGDLS, YYNGEE. This CDR3 has 16 residues. V trimming: 3 bases; J trimming: 10 bases; junction bases outside the gene matches: 15. The CDR3 loop reads CASSGGAGGGRSAQYF. The CDR3 coding sequence is TGTGCCAGCAGCGGGGGAGCGGGGGGCGGCCGGAGTGCGCAGTATTTT.

J is TRBJ2-1 and V is TRBV4-2; 13 positions agree with TRBD2. The CDR3 runs 19 residues. V trimming: 0 bases; J trimming: 5 bases; junction bases outside the gene matches: 10. Per germline, CDR1 LGHNA and CDR2 YNFKEQ. CDR3 DNA: TGTGCCAGCAGCCAAGAACCCCCGGCACTAGCGGGAGGGAACAATGAGCAGTTCTTC. Translation: CASSQEPPALAGGNNEQFF.

This clonotype has a count of ten or more. This chain joins TRBV4-1 and TRBJ2-7; a weak D match, TRBD2 (5 bases). The CDR3 sequence is 15 residues long. V was cut by 1 base and J by 1 base, with 11 bases left in between. The germline V gene encodes CDR1 MGHRA and CDR2 YSYEKL. The CDR3 DNA sequence: TGCGCCAGCAGCCAAGGTCGCGGGTCGTCCTACGAGCAGTACTTC. It yields the protein CASSQGRGSSYEQYF.

The chain employs TRBV12-3 or TRBV12-4 and TRBJ2-3; D gene ambiguous. Between the trimmed V and J ends, which lost 5 bases and 6 bases, there was a span of 6 bases. This CDR3 region has 11 residues. This CDR3 reads CASSPHDTQYF. In nucleotides, the CDR3 is TGTGCCAGCAGTCCTCATGATACGCAGTATTTT.

The CDR3 spells CSVEDRVRVGELFF. For the CDR3, the DNA is TGCAGCGTTGAGGACAGGGTGAGGGTCGGGGAGCTGTTTTTT. V is TRBV29-1 and J is TRBJ2-2; 8 nucleotides match TRBD1. This CDR3 comprises 14 residues. V dropped 3 bases and J dropped 7; count of bases not matched to a gene: 7. Germline V gene data show CDR1 as SQVTM and CDR2 as ANQGSEA.

The CDR3 DNA reads TGTGCCAGCGGCCTCGGGAGTTCGGGGAACACTGAAGCTTTCTTT. Translated: CASGLGSSGNTEAFF. The V call is TRBV6-1, the J call TRBJ1-1; D not certain. The germline V gene has CDR1 MNHNS and CDR2 SASEGT. The CDR3 length is 15 residues. V gave up 8 bases and J gave up 1 base, with 17 bases separating them.

The rearrangement uses TRBV28 and TRBJ2-6; D possibly uses TRBD1 or TRBD2 (6 bases each). V lost 4 bases to trimming and J lost 0 bases, with 13 bases between them. From germline, CDR1 is MDHEN and CDR2 SYDVKM. The CDR3 loop spans 17 amino acids. For the CDR3, the DNA is TGTGCCAGCAGTTCTCCGGGGGCCAACTCTGGGGCCAACGTCCTGACTTTC. It translates to CASSSPGANSGANVLTF.

This clonotype was found a few times. V is TRBV11-2 and J is TRBJ2-7; D perhaps matches TRBD2 (6 bases). V dropped 6 bases and J dropped 3 bases, with 15 bases sitting between them. Germline CDR1 SGHAT, CDR2 FQNNGV. The CDR3 runs 14 residues. The CDR3 DNA reads TGTGCCAGCAGTCCTCACCGGGAGAGCTACGAGCAGTACTTC. It yields the protein CASSPHRESYEQYF. Full variable domain (rest looked up from reference TRBV11-2 and TRBJ2-7): EAGVAQSPRYKIIEKRQSVAFWCNPISGHATLYWYQQILGQGPKLLIQFQNNGVVDDSQLPKDRFSAERLKGVDSTLKIQPAKLEDSAVYLCASSPHRESYEQYFGPGTRLTVT.

This clonotype occurred a few times. V and J are TRBV6-5 and TRBJ1-5; no reliable D call. This CDR3 spans 13 amino acids. Germline V lookup: CDR1 MNHEY, CDR2 SVGAGI. Between the trimmed V and J ends, which lost 5 bases and 6 bases, there was a span of 11 bases. The CDR3 protein is CASSPGWIQPQHF. CDR3 nucleotide sequence: TGTGCCAGCAGTCCCGGGTGGATTCAGCCCCAGCATTTT.

This chain joins TRBV4-1 and TRBJ1-2; the D is unclear. V gave up 1 base and J gave up 6 bases, with 18 bases separating them. CDR3 length: 16 residues. Germline CDR1 and CDR2: MGHRA and YSYEKL. The DNA for the CDR3 is TGCGCCAGCAGCCAAGTAACGGTTCAACGTTACCATGGCTACACCTTC. This translates into CASSQVTVQRYHGYTF.

The sample holds a few counts of this clonotype. The rearrangement links TRBV29-1 to TRBJ1-5; D is possibly TRBD1 (5 bases). Trimming took off 4 bases at V and 2 bases at J, with 12 bases between the two ends. Germline loops: CDR1 SQVTM, CDR2 ANQGSEA. The CDR3 totals 14 residues. The CDR3 protein is CSVAWDGRNQPQHF. For the CDR3, the DNA is TGCAGCGTTGCTTGGGACGGACGCAATCAGCCCCAGCATTTT.

The chain carries TRBV10-3 and TRBJ2-2, with TRBD2 matching 8 bases. CDR1 is ENHRY, CDR2 SYGVKD, per germline. The CDR3 is 13 amino acids. V lost 4 bases, J lost 6 bases, and 1 base stayed unmatched. The CDR3 spells CAISAGGAGELFF. The CDR3 nucleotides are TGTGCCATCAGTGCCGGGGGGGCCGGGGAGCTGTTTTTT.